This is a list of T cell receptor beta chains from one sample in a study of blood T cells in healthy people across ages. TCRdb re-analysed the 5' RACE reads in MiXCR, keeping a single row per CDR3 protein. Among 650,000 to 800,000 distinct CDR3 sequences listed, 40% to 50% were seen once. The sequencing sample was made of blood. All receptors derive from a man between 60 and 75 years old in good health. The CDR3 runs from the conserved cysteine through the conserved F or W. The D gene is left open where the match is weak. Rows give clone size only sometimes, using once, few, many, or a class for an expanded clone.

V: TRBV7-8
D: .
J: TRBJ2-1
size: .
DNA: TGTGCCAGCAGCTCGTTAAGGGCCTACAATGAGCAGTTCTTC
CDR3: CASSSLRAYNEQFF

V: TRBV30
D: .
J: TRBJ2-1
size: .
DNA: TGTGCCTGGAGTGTTAACGTAAATGAGCAGTTCTTC
CDR3: CAWSVNVNEQFF

V: TRBV11-2
D: .
J: TRBJ2-1
size: .
DNA: TGTGCCAGCAGCCCAGATCTAGGCGAGCAGTTCTTC
CDR3: CASSPDLGEQFF

V: TRBV4-3
D: .
J: TRBJ2-2
size: .
DNA: TGCGCCAGCAGCCAAGATGACGGCGGGGCCATCTGGGGGGAGCTGTTTTTT
CDR3: CASSQDDGGAIWGELFF

V: TRBV11-2
D: .
J: TRBJ2-7
size: few
DNA: TGTGCCAGCAGCTTAATCCGGGCCGACTACGAGCAGTACTTC
CDR3: CASSLIRADYEQYF

V: TRBV6-2/TRBV6-3
D: .
J: TRBJ2-3
size: .
DNA: TGTGCCAGCAGCGGGGATTCCGCGGATACGCAGTATTTT
CDR3: CASSGDSADTQYF

V: TRBV3-1
D: .
J: TRBJ2-3
size: .
DNA: TGTGCCAGCAGCCAAATGATCCCAGATACGCAGTATTTT
CDR3: CASSQMIPDTQYF

V: TRBV11-3
D: TRBD2
J: TRBJ2-3
size: many
DNA: TGTGCCAGCAGCGACCGCCGGGACTACTCTCGCACAGATACGCAGTATTTT
CDR3: CASSDRRDYSRTDTQYF

V: TRBV18
D: .
J: TRBJ2-7
size: .
DNA: TGTGCCAGCTCACGGCCCCAGGGGTCCCGGGGGTACTTC
CDR3: CASSRPQGSRGYF

V: TRBV24-1
D: TRBD1
J: TRBJ2-1
size: few
DNA: TGTGCCACCAGTGAGGCCGGGACAGGGGACGAGGATAAGCAGTTCTTC
CDR3: CATSEAGTGDEDKQFF

V: TRBV6-2/TRBV6-3
D: .
J: TRBJ2-5
size: few
DNA: TGTGCCAGCAGGGCTTCGAGGGGACAAGAGACCCAGTACTTC
CDR3: CASRASRGQETQYF

V: TRBV6-2/TRBV6-3
D: TRBD1
J: TRBJ1-6
size: .
DNA: TGTGCCAGCAGTTTTCTGAAGACAGGGAGGAACTCACCCCTCCACTTT
CDR3: CASSFLKTGRNSPLHF

V: TRBV20-1
D: .
J: TRBJ2-1
size: few
DNA: TGCAGTGCTAGGAGGTCGAATGAGCAGTTCTTC
CDR3: CSARRSNEQFF

V: TRBV6-1
D: .
J: TRBJ1-6
size: once
DNA: TGTGCCAGCATGAGGGGGGTTTCACCCCTCCACTTT
CDR3: CASMRGVSPLHF

V: TRBV4-1
D: TRBD1
J: TRBJ2-5
size: few
DNA: TGCGCCAGCAGCCAAGATTGGGCTCCGGACAGGTCTTCTACCCAGTACTTC
CDR3: CASSQDWAPDRSSTQYF

V: TRBV27
D: TRBD2
J: TRBJ2-7
size: .
DNA: TGTGCCAGCAGTTTAGTAGCGGGGGGCCTCCCCTACGAGCAGTACTTC
CDR3: CASSLVAGGLPYEQYF

V: TRBV28
D: TRBD1
J: TRBJ2-7
size: few
DNA: TGTGCCAGCAGTTTCGGACAGGGTTTTAACGAGCAGTACTTC
CDR3: CASSFGQGFNEQYF

V: TRBV25-1
D: .
J: TRBJ2-1
size: .
DNA: TGTGCCAGCAGTGAATACAGGACCCTCTACAATGAGCAGTTCTTC
CDR3: CASSEYRTLYNEQFF

V: TRBV18
D: .
J: TRBJ2-7
size: .
DNA: TGTGCCAGCTCACCAACCGCATTCGGCTACGAGCAGTACTTC
CDR3: CASSPTAFGYEQYF

V: TRBV7-8
D: .
J: TRBJ2-6
size: .
DNA: TGTGCCAGCAGCTTAGCGTTAGGGGCGCAAGAGGCCAACGTCCTGACTTTC
CDR3: CASSLALGAQEANVLTF

V: TRBV3-1
D: TRBD1
J: TRBJ2-5
size: .
DNA: TGTGCCAGCAGCCAAGGACAGGGGATGTTTACGGAGACCCAGTACTTC
CDR3: CASSQGQGMFTETQYF

V: TRBV6-4
D: .
J: TRBJ1-3
size: .
DNA: TGTGCCAGCAGTGACTCGGGGGAGGACTCTGGAAACACCATATATTTT
CDR3: CASSDSGEDSGNTIYF

V: TRBV6-6
D: .
J: TRBJ1-1
size: .
DNA: TGTGCCAGCAGTCAATATGGGCCAGCCCTGAGTGAAGCTTTCTTT
CDR3: CASSQYGPALSEAFF

V: TRBV5-1
D: .
J: TRBJ2-1
size: .
DNA: TGCGCCAGCAGCTTGGTTAGGGGCAGTAGGGATGAGCAGTTCTTC
CDR3: CASSLVRGSRDEQFF

V: TRBV10-3
D: .
J: TRBJ1-1
size: .
DNA: TGTGCCATCAGTGCTGGCAGGGGATGGAACACTGAAGCTTTCTTT
CDR3: CAISAGRGWNTEAFF

V: TRBV20-1
D: TRBD2
J: TRBJ2-3
size: .
DNA: TGCAGTGCTAGAAGTCCTAGCGGGAATACGCAGTATTTT
CDR3: CSARSPSGNTQYF

V: TRBV6-5
D: TRBD1
J: TRBJ2-5
size: .
DNA: TGTGCCAGCAGGTCAAGAGGGGGCCTCCAAGAGACCCAGTACTTC
CDR3: CASRSRGGLQETQYF

V: TRBV11-2
D: TRBD2
J: TRBJ2-4
size: .
DNA: TGTGCCAGCAGCAATAGCGGGGGGGCTGGGATTCAGTACTTC
CDR3: CASSNSGGAGIQYF

V: TRBV12-3/TRBV12-4
D: .
J: TRBJ1-1
size: .
DNA: TGTGCCAGCAGTTTTGGGAGGGTGGTAGGGGGCACTGAAGCTTTCTTT
CDR3: CASSFGRVVGGTEAFF